The TCR beta chain under discussion was sequenced for a study of Tregs in tolerant kidney transplant recipients. Looking at the study overall: Recipients received nonmyeloablative bone marrow transplants from related graft donors, with transient mixed chimerism. Stimulator donor B cells were generated over roughly nine days with CD40L, cyclosporin A and IL-4. Sorting after B cell culture yielded CD25+CD127- and 4-1BB+CD40L- CD4+ cells. Tregs grew roughly 15 days with irradiated donor B cells, restimulated on day 11.

Some clones are missing from TCRdb's copy, which holds only in-frame ones; the method was immunoSEQ multiplex PCR. The sample lists more than 400 clones, 35% to 45% occurring once. About this clone itself: The target antigen is unknown.

The junction had 8 bases not matched to a gene; V was cut back by 11 bases and J by 2 bases. The CDR3 loop spans 15 amino acids. Germline V gene data show CDR1 as SGHAT and CDR2 as FQNNGV. The rearrangement joins TRBV11-2 to TRBJ2-1; 11 positions match TRBD2. Sequenced material: Tregs from blood cultured with allogeneic cells, taken before the transplant. The TCR sequence derives from a human patient who received a combined kidney and bone marrow transplant. In nucleotides, the CDR3 is TGTGCCTCCTCGACTAGCGGGATTCCCTACAATGAGCAGTTCTTC. Residues: CASSTSGIPYNEQFF.